The 6 T cell receptor beta chains in this list originate from one sample, sequenced in a study of PD-1 blockade in classical Hodgkin lymphoma. The repertoire was sequenced with immunoSEQ multiplex PCR; TCRdb's copy has only in-frame clones and lacks some. Of fewer than 35,000 clones listed, approximately 85% are singletons. Specified time point: cycle 4 day 1 (C4D1), after 6 weeks of nivolumab. Each patient experienced a relapse that followed autologous stem cell transplantation, and brentuximab vedotin exposure varied. This specimen consisted of peripheral blood mononuclear cells (PBMCs), obtained before the fourth cycle of nivolumab. The receptors originated from a human donor with classical Hodgkin lymphoma.

CDR3 coding DNA: TGTGCCAGCAGCCAGGGTCAGGGATACACCTACGAGCAGTACTTC. It encodes CASSQGQGYTYEQYF. The chain employs TRBV7-9 and TRBJ2-7, with D tentatively TRBD1 (5 bases). V dropped 5 bases and J dropped 2 bases, with 16 bases sitting between them. CDR1 and CDR2 from the germline V gene are SEHNR and FQNEAQ (reference sequence). The CDR3 extends over 15 amino acids.

V gene TRBV5-6 combines with J gene TRBJ1-1, with D perhaps TRBD1 (5 bases). V was shortened by 0 bases and J by 7 bases, with 16 bases between the two germline ends. CDR1 is SGHDT, CDR2 YYEEEE, per germline. The CDR3 sequence is 15 residues long. The DNA for the CDR3 is TGTGCCAGCAGCTTGGATTTGGTGGGACGGGGTGAAGCTTTCTTT. This gives the protein CASSLDLVGRGEAFF. Filled out from reference TRBV5-6 and TRBJ1-1, the complete variable domain reads DAGVTQSPTHLIKTRGQQVTLRCSPKSGHDTVSWYQQALGQGPQFIFQYYEEEERQRGNFPDRFSGHQFPNYSSELNVNALLLGDSALYLCASSLDLVGRGEAFFGQGTRLTVV.

V is TRBV5-1 and J is TRBJ1-2; D gene unclear. Germline V CDR1 and CDR2: SGHRS, YFSETQ. Deletions cut 0 bases from V and 3 bases from J, with 12 bases between. The CDR3 has 15 amino acids. The CDR3 reads CASSLELGIDYGYTF. CDR3 nucleotides: TGCGCCAGCAGCTTGGAGTTAGGTATCGACTATGGCTACACCTTC.

V gene TRBV5-1 combines with J gene TRBJ1-6; weak D call: TRBD1 (5 bases). The germline V gene encodes CDR1 SGHRS and CDR2 YFSETQ. The CDR3 extends over 15 amino acids. V lost 4 bases and J lost 4, with 12 bases in between. This CDR3 is CASSLAGTYNSPLHF. The CDR3 DNA is TGCGCCAGCAGCCTCGCCGGGACTTATAATTCACCCCTCCACTTT.

The gene calls are TRBV4-2 and TRBJ2-1, with D possibly being TRBD1 (6 bases). The CDR3 totals 14 residues. Germline loops: CDR1 LGHNA, CDR2 YNFKEQ. The V gene lost 4 bases and the J gene lost 4 bases, with 11 bases spanning the gap. CDR3 sequence: CASSPRTVYNEQFF. Here the CDR3 DNA reads TGTGCCAGCAGCCCAAGGACAGTTTACAATGAGCAGTTCTTC.

J is TRBJ2-1 and V is TRBV7-2; maybe TRBD1 (6 bases). The CDR3 has 15 residues. Between the trimmed V and J ends, which lost 4 bases and 2 bases, there was a span of 12 bases. Germline V gene sequence: CDR1 SGHTA, CDR2 FQGNSA. The CDR3 region has the DNA TGTGCCAGCAGCTCGGACTGGGGGCCCTACAATGAGCAGTTCTTC. Its translation is CASSSDWGPYNEQFF.